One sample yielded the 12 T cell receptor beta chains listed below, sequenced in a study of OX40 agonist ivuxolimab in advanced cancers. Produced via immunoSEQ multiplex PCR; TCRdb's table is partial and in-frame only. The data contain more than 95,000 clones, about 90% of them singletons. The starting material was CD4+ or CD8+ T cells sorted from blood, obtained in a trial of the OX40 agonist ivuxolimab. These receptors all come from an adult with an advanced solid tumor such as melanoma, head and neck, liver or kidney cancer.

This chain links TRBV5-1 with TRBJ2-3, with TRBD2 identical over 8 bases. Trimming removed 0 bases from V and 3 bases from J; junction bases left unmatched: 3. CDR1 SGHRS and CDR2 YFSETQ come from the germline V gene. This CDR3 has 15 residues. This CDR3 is CASSLASGGTDTQYF. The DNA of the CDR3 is TGCGCCAGCAGCTTGGCCAGCGGGGGTACAGATACGCAGTATTTT. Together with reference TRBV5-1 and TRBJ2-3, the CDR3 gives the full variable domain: KAGVTQTPRYLIKTRGQQVTLSCSPISGHRSVSWYQQTPGQGLQFLFEYFSETQRNKGNFPGRFSGRQFSNSRSEMNVSTLELGDSALYLCASSLASGGTDTQYFGPGTRLTVL.

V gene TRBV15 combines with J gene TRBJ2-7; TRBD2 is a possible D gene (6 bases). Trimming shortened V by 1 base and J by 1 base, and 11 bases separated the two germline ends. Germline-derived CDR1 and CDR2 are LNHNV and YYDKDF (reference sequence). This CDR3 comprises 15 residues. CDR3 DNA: TGTGCCACCAGCAGAGGGGGGGTAAATTCCTACGAGCAGTACTTC. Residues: CATSRGGVNSYEQYF.

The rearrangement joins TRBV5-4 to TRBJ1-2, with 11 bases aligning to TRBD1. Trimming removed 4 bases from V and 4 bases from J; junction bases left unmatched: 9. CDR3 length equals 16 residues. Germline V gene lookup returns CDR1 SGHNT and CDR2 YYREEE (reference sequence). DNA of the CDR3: TGTGCCAGCAGCCCTGACTGGACAGGGGGCCCCTATGGCTACACCTTC. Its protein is CASSPDWTGGPYGYTF.

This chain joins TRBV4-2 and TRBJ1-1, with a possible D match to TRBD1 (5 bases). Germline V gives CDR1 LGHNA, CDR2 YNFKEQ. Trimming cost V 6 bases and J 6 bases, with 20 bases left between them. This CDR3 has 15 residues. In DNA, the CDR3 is TGTGCCAGCAGGGATCGACAGAGCCCGAGGGCTGAAGCTTTCTTT. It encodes CASRDRQSPRAEAFF.

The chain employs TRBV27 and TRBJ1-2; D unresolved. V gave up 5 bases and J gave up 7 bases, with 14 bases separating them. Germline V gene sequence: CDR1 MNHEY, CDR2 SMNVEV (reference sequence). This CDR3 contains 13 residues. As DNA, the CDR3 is TGTGCCAGCAGTAATGGTGTATCTCTTGGCTACACCTTC. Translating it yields CASSNGVSLGYTF.

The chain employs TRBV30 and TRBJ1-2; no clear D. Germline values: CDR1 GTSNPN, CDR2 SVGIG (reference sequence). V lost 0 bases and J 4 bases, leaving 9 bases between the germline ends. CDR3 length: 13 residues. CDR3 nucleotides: TGTGCCTGGAGTGTTCCAGGCCGCTATGGCTACACCTTC. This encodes CAWSVPGRYGYTF.

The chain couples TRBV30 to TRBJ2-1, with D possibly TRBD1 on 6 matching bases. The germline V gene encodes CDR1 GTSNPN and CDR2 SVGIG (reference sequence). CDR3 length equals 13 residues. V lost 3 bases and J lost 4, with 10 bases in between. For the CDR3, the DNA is TGTGCCTGGAGCCCCGGACAGTACAATGAGCAGTTCTTC. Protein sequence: CAWSPGQYNEQFF.

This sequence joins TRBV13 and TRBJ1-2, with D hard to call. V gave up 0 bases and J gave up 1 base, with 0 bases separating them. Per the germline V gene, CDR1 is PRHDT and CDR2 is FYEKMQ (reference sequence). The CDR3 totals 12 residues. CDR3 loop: CASSLGNYGYTF. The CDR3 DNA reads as TGTGCCAGCAGCTTAGGTAACTATGGCTACACCTTC.

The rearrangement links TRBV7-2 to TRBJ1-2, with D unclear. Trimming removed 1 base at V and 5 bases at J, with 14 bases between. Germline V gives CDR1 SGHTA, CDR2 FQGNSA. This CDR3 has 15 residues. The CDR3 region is CASSLGRNPRYGYTF. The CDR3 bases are TGTGCCAGCAGCTTAGGGCGCAACCCTAGGTATGGCTACACCTTC.

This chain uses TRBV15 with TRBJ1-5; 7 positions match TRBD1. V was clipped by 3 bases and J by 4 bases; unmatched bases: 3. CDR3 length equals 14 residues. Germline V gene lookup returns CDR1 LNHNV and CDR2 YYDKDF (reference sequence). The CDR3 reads CATSRGRGNQPQHF. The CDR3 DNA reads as TGTGCCACCAGCAGGGGCAGGGGGAATCAGCCCCAGCATTTT.

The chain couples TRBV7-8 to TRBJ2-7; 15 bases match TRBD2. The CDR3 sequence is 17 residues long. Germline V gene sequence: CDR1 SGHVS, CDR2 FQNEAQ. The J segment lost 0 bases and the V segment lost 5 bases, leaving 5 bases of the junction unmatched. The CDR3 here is CASSPGLAGGNSYEQYF. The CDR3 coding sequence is TGTGCCAGCAGCCCCGGACTAGCGGGAGGGAACTCCTACGAGCAGTACTTC.

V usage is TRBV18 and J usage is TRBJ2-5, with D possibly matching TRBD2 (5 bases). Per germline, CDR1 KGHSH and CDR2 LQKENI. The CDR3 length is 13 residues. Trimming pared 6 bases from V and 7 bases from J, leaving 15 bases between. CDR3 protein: CASSVGGSATQYF. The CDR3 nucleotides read TGTGCCAGCTCGGTGGGCGGGTCGGCGACCCAGTACTTC.